This paragraph reports one T cell receptor beta chain. In the original workflow: Reference gene primer amplification gave nucleated cell count estimates. Sequencing used immunoSEQ multiplex PCR; TCRdb keeps in-frame clones, though not all of them. D and trimming were read from the DNA, whereas the V and J calls and clone size are those reported in that table. The repertoire holds about 210,000 clones, with 86% as singletons. The data belong to a study of blood T cell repertoires in COVID-19. As for the study in general: Both acute and convalescent COVID-19 samples were obtained from the United States, Italy and Spain.

Per the germline V gene, CDR1 is WNHNN and CDR2 is SYGVQD (reference sequence). The V gene lost 10 bases and the J gene lost 2 bases, with 14 bases spanning the gap. The CDR3 has 13 residues. V and J are TRBV10-1 and TRBJ1-1; D remains ambiguous. The sequence came from a woman in her seventies with acute or convalescent COVID-19. The specimen was peripheral blood. The CDR3 coding sequence is TGCGCCACCCGCCGGGATACTAACACTGAAGCTTTCTTT. Protein sequence: CATRRDTNTEAFF.